One sample yielded the 26 T cell receptor beta chains listed below, sequenced in a study of blood T cells in healthy people across ages. Alongside a J-beta primer mix, a sample-barcoded 5' primer served in a second PCR lasting 7 to 11 cycles. TCRdb ran MiXCR on the 5' RACE reads and lists one entry per CDR3 protein. The table records about 1.4 million distinct CDR3 sequences, approximately 60% of them present only once. Sequenced material: blood. Every receptor here comes from a man aged 18 to 29 in good health.

The gene calls are TRBV5-4 and TRBJ2-3, with D perhaps given as TRBD1 or TRBD2 (5 bases each). CDR3 length: 16 residues. CDR1 is SGHNT, CDR2 YYREEE, per germline (reference sequence). V was clipped by 3 bases and J by 2 bases, with 16 bases between them. DNA for the CDR3: TGTGCCAGCAGCTCGCATTGGGACGGATTCACAGATACGCAGTATTTT. This sequence encodes CASSSHWDGFTDTQYF.

This clonotype was seen a handful of times. The J gene is TRBJ2-1, the V gene TRBV20-1; unclear D gene. The V end lost 6 bases, the J end lost 6 bases, and 18 bases lay between the germline ends. The CDR3 length is 14 residues. Germline loops: CDR1 DFQATT, CDR2 SNEGSKA (reference sequence). CDR3 amino acids: CSARALDNSNEQFF. For the CDR3, the DNA is TGCAGTGCCCGAGCGCTAGATAACAGCAATGAGCAGTTCTTC.

A few counts support this clonotype. This chain connects TRBV2 to TRBJ2-4; D not resolved. With the DNA end fitting TRBJ2-5 better, the J assignment may be wrong. The CDR3 extends over 14 amino acids. The germline V gene encodes CDR1 SNHLY and CDR2 FYNNEI. In DNA form, the CDR3 reads TGTGCCAGCAGTGACTCACACTGGGCCGAGACCCAGTACTTC. It is translated as CASSDSHWAETQYF.

As regards this clonotype: A junction boundary mismatches the germline segment, possibly from a read error. This chain links TRBV7-2 with TRBJ1-2; D call uncertain. The CDR3 sequence is 15 residues long. Germline V gene sequence: CDR1 SGHTA, CDR2 FQGNSA. CDR3 protein: CASSLVRGPSYDYTF. The CDR3 DNA reads TGTGCCAGCAGCTTAGTAAGAGGCCCTTCATATGACTACACCTTC. The full variable domain, rest sourced from reference TRBV7-2 and TRBJ1-2, is GAGVSQSPSNKVTEKGKDVELRCDPISGHTALYWYRQSLGQGLEFLIYFQGNSAPDKSGLPSDRFSAERTGGSVSTLTIQRTQQEDSAVYLCASSLVRGPSYDYTFGSGTRLTVV.

This clonotype was counted between two and nine times. The rearrangement links TRBV28 to TRBJ2-7; possibly TRBD2 for D (6 bases). The V end was cut by 6 bases, the J end by 0 bases, with 12 bases between. The CDR3 has 14 amino acids. Germline V lookup: CDR1 MDHEN, CDR2 SYDVKM. CDR3 sequence (DNA): TGTGCCAGCAGCGGACGGGAGACCTCCTACGAGCAGTACTTC. Amino acids: CASSGRETSYEQYF.

This clonotype was counted many times. The gene calls are TRBV28 and TRBJ2-3, with D perhaps assigned TRBD1 or TRBD2 (5 bases each). This CDR3 spans 12 amino acids. The germline gives CDR1 MDHEN, CDR2 SYDVKM. V was trimmed by 9 bases and J by 1 base, leaving 8 bases between them. The CDR3 region is CASGGGTDTQYF. The DNA of the CDR3 is TGTGCCAGTGGGGGAGGCACAGATACGCAGTATTTT.

Only a few counts were recorded for this clonotype. This chain connects TRBV7-2 to TRBJ2-5; the match to TRBD2 covers 15 bases. The DNA end is more similar to TRBJ2-7, so the J call may be wrong. Germline values: CDR1 SGHTA, CDR2 FQGNSA. This CDR3 has 16 amino acids. In nucleotides, the CDR3 is TGTGCCAGCAGCTTAAGGACTAGCGGGGGGGGGTACGAGCAGTACTTC. Amino acids: CASSLRTSGGGYEQYF.

This clonotype was recorded many times. The CDR3 DNA reads TGTGCCAGCAAGGGGATACTGGACACTGAAGCTTTCTTT. Its translation: CASKGILDTEAFF. The genes are TRBV2 and TRBJ1-1; D might be TRBD1 (5 bases). V gave up 7 bases and J gave up 3 bases, with 12 bases separating them. Germline V gives CDR1 SNHLY, CDR2 FYNNEI. The CDR3 loop spans 13 amino acids.

This clonotype was detected a few times. V is TRBV27 and J is TRBJ2-7; 8 bases are shared with TRBD1. After removal of 1 base from V and 0 bases from J, the junction contained 5 bases not matched to a gene. CDR1 and CDR2 (germline): MNHEY, SMNVEV (reference sequence). The CDR3 is 16 amino acids. The CDR3 region is CASSLYGTGGSYEQYF. CDR3 bases: TGTGCCAGCAGTTTATACGGTACAGGGGGCTCCTACGAGCAGTACTTC.

The chain carries TRBV7-2 and TRBJ1-2; D is perhaps TRBD1 (6 bases). CDR1 is SGHTA and CDR2 is FQGNSA in the germline V gene. The CDR3 has 15 amino acids. With 6 bases removed from V and 5 bases from J, the gap between germline ends came to 19 bases. The CDR3 DNA sequence: TGTGCCAGCAGAGATAACAGGGTGCTGTCGTATGGCTACACCTTC. Amino acid sequence: CASRDNRVLSYGYTF.

To note about this clonotype: This may be a read error: a much more frequent sequence differs by one nucleotide. The genes are TRBV5-1 and TRBJ2-6; D remains ambiguous. The germline CDR1 and CDR2 sequences are SGHRS and YFSETQ. This CDR3 comprises 17 residues. The ends were cut back, 6 bases at V and 2 bases at J, with 18 bases in the middle. The CDR3, as DNA: TGCGCCAGCACCTCGGTACGGGCCATCCCTGGGGCCAACGTCCTGACTTTC. Protein sequence: CASTSVRAIPGANVLTF.

V gene TRBV29-1 combines with J gene TRBJ2-1, with no clear D. There are 11 residues in the CDR3. V was trimmed by 3 bases and J by 8 bases, leaving 8 bases between them. The germline V gene has CDR1 SQVTM and CDR2 ANQGSEA. Here the CDR3 DNA reads TGCAGCGTTGAGGTTTCGCATGAGCAGTTCTTC. Protein: CSVEVSHEQFF.

The CDR3 loop is CASSQGWGLAENNEQFF. CDR3 DNA: TGTGCCAGCAGCCAAGGGTGGGGTCTAGCGGAGAACAATGAGCAGTTCTTC. The chain employs TRBV4-2 and TRBJ2-1; 7 nucleotides align to TRBD2. V was pared by 1 base and J by 5 bases, with 11 bases of the junction left unmatched. Looked up from germline, CDR1 is LGHNA and CDR2 is YNFKEQ. The CDR3 loop spans 17 amino acids.

The CDR3 reads CAISNPPGLAGREQFF. In DNA form, the CDR3 reads TGTGCCATCAGTAATCCTCCGGGGCTAGCGGGGAGAGAGCAGTTCTTC. The V and J genes are TRBV10-3 and TRBJ2-1, with 9 nucleotides matching TRBD2. The V and J ends lost 5 bases and 10 bases, in that order; junction bases with no gene match: 15. CDR3 size: 16 residues. The germline CDR1 and CDR2 sequences are ENHRY and SYGVKD.

The chain couples TRBV5-1 to TRBJ1-4; 7 positions agree with TRBD1. Germline trimming cut 4 bases from V and 5 bases from J; bases unmatched to any gene: 8. Germline CDR1 SGHRS, CDR2 YFSETQ. The CDR3 consists of 15 residues. CDR3 loop: CASSGGGTENEKLFF. Written as DNA, the CDR3 is TGCGCCAGCAGCGGTGGCGGGACAGAAAATGAAAAACTGTTTTTT.

The V call is TRBV6-5, the J call TRBJ2-6, with D hard to call. The CDR3 extends over 16 amino acids. V was cut by 2 bases and J by 0 bases, with 8 bases left in between. CDR1 is MNHEY, CDR2 SVGAGI, per germline. Written as DNA, the CDR3 is TGTGCCAGCAGTTACAGGACCCGCTCTGGGGCCAACGTCCTGACTTTC. Its protein is CASSYRTRSGANVLTF.

This clonotype was picked up a small number of times. The chain carries TRBV5-1 and TRBJ2-5; the match to TRBD2 covers 7 bases. The last part of the DNA fits TRBJ2-7 better; the J call may be wrong. This CDR3 has 14 residues. Germline-derived CDR1 and CDR2 are SGHRS and YFSETQ. Written as DNA, the CDR3 is TGCGCCAGCAGCTTGTCCGGGGGGAGCGACGAGCAGTACTTC. Encoded protein: CASSLSGGSDEQYF.

The chain has TRBV7-8 and TRBJ1-1, with D perhaps matching TRBD1 (5 bases). Trimming removed 3 bases from V and 12 bases from J, with 20 bases in between. The CDR3 length is 14 residues. Per the germline V gene, CDR1 is SGHVS and CDR2 is FQNEAQ. CDR3 sequence: CASSFLGARPVTFF. The CDR3 nucleotides are TGTGCCAGCAGCTTTCTTGGGGCCCGTCCGGTCACTTTCTTT. The full variable domain, with the rest looked up from reference TRBV7-8 and TRBJ1-1, is GAGVSQSPRYKVAKRGQDVALRCDPISGHVSLFWYQQALGQGPEFLTYFQNEAQLDKSGLPSDRFFAERPEGSVSTLKIQRTQQEDSAVYLCASSFLGARPVTFFGQGTRLTVV.

The genes are TRBV4-1 and TRBJ2-7; D uncertain. This CDR3 is built from 16 residues. The germline V and J ends were trimmed by 4 bases and 0 bases, with 16 bases remaining between them. CDR1 and CDR2 (germline): MGHRA, YSYEKL. CDR3 protein: CASSPRPGLNSYEQYF. CDR3 nucleotides: TGCGCCAGCAGCCCCCGCCCGGGTCTCAACTCCTACGAGCAGTACTTC.

This sequence joins TRBV12-3 or TRBV12-4 and TRBJ1-2; 10 bases agree with TRBD1. With V trimmed by 5 bases and J by 5 bases, 5 bases remained unmatched. The CDR3 totals 14 residues. Written as DNA, the CDR3 is TGTGCCAGCAGTAGGACAGGGGGAGAATATGGCTACACCTTC. Amino acid sequence: CASSRTGGEYGYTF.

CDR3 sequence: CAISEGIGYNSPLHF. CDR3 DNA sequence: TGTGCCATCAGTGAAGGAATAGGCTATAATTCACCCCTCCACTTT. The V and J genes are TRBV10-3 and TRBJ1-6; D gene ambiguous. Germline values: CDR1 ENHRY, CDR2 SYGVKD. The CDR3 is made up of 15 amino acids. The V gene lost 3 bases and the J gene lost 3 bases, with 9 bases spanning the gap.

J is TRBJ2-5 and V is TRBV7-9; possibly TRBD1 for D (6 bases). The closer fit of TRBJ2-7 to the DNA end suggests the J call may be wrong. The CDR3 runs to 13 residues. CDR1 and CDR2 (germline): SEHNR, FQNEAQ (reference sequence). The CDR3 region is CASRTGTKNEQYF. Here the CDR3 DNA reads TGTGCCAGCAGGACCGGGACAAAGAACGAGCAGTACTTC.

The chain employs TRBV7-6 and TRBJ1-6; 8 bases line up with TRBD1. The CDR3 has 15 amino acids. CDR1 is SGHVS and CDR2 is FNYEAQ in the germline V gene. Germline trimming cut 1 base from V and 9 bases from J; bases unmatched to any gene: 5. In nucleotides, the CDR3 is TGTGCCAGCAGCTTAGATACAGGGGGGATTTCACCCCTCCACTTT. As protein: CASSLDTGGISPLHF.

The rearrangement uses TRBV30 and TRBJ1-1; the D is unclear. This CDR3 is 11 amino acids long. V lost 8 bases and J 5 bases, leaving 12 bases between the germline ends. Per germline, CDR1 GTSNPN and CDR2 SVGIG (reference sequence). The DNA for the CDR3 is TGTGCCCGCCACGTTACGACTGAAGCTTTCTTT. This codes for CARHVTTEAFF.

This clonotype was seen a few times. This rearrangement joins TRBV9 to TRBJ2-3, with D possibly TRBD1 on 6 matching bases. V shed 0 bases and J shed 2 bases, with 13 bases lying between them. This CDR3 region has 16 residues. Germline-derived CDR1 and CDR2 are SGDLS and YYNGEE. As DNA, the CDR3 is TGTGCCAGCAGCGTAGGGACAGAAACACTCACAGATACGCAGTATTTT. It yields the protein CASSVGTETLTDTQYF. Complete variable domain (other parts from reference TRBV9 and TRBJ2-3): DSGVTQTPKHLITATGQRVTLRCSPRSGDLSVYWYQQSLDQGLQFLIQYYNGEERAKGNILERFSAQQFPDLHSELNLSSLELGDSALYFCASSVGTETLTDTQYFGPGTRLTVL.

A single count supports this clonotype. The chain joins TRBV7-2 to TRBJ2-1; TRBD2 might be the D (5 bases). The V end lost 0 bases, the J end lost 6 bases, and 12 bases lay between the germline ends. Per germline, CDR1 SGHTA and CDR2 FQGNSA. The CDR3 length is 15 residues. The CDR3 nucleotides read TGTGCCAGCAGCTTAGCGGGAGTGCCGGTCAATGAGCAGTTCTTC. It is translated as CASSLAGVPVNEQFF.